This is a list of T cell receptor beta chains from one sample in a study of blood T cell repertoires in COVID-19. Some clones are missing from TCRdb's copy, which holds only in-frame ones; the method was immunoSEQ multiplex PCR. The sample has more than 100,000 clones, around 79% seen once. Sequencing was performed on peripheral blood. These receptors were taken from an older man with acute or convalescent COVID-19. The CDR3 runs from the conserved cysteine through the conserved F or W. D genes are given only for firm matches. Clone sizes are given selectively: once, few, many, or a class where the clone is expanded.

.	16	TRBV7-2	.	TRBJ1-6	CASSLVWGGENSPLHF	TGTGCCAGCAGCTTAGTTTGGGGGGGAGAGAATTCACCCCTCCACTTT
.	16	TRBV5-1	TRBD1	TRBJ2-7	CASSMDRGGSSYEQYF	TGCGCCAGCAGCATGGACAGGGGAGGAAGTTCCTACGAGCAGTACTTC
.	17	TRBV3-1/TRBV3-2	TRBD1	TRBJ1-6	CASSQALRWDRVRALHF	TGTGCCAGCAGCCAAGCCCTCCGGTGGGACAGGGTTAGAGCCCTCCACTTT
few	16	TRBV9	.	TRBJ2-2	CASSVAAGINTGELFF	TGTGCCAGCAGCGTAGCCGCGGGGATAAACACCGGGGAGCTGTTTTTT
.	15	TRBV5-1	.	TRBJ1-2	CASSLAGMANYGYTF	TGCGCCAGCAGCTTGGCAGGGATGGCTAACTATGGCTACACCTTC
few	15	TRBV4-1	.	TRBJ1-5	CASSQDGRGFQPQHF	TGCGCCAGCAGCCAAGATGGACGGGGATTTCAGCCCCAGCATTTT
.	17	TRBV7-2	.	TRBJ1-6	CASSLPTASSYNSPLHF	TGTGCCAGCAGCTTACCGACAGCTAGCTCCTATAATTCACCCCTCCACTTT
.	14	TRBV5-6	.	TRBJ1-1	CASSPLTGGTEAFF	TGTGCCAGCAGCCCCCTCACCGGGGGCACTGAAGCTTTCTTT
.	15	TRBV10-3	.	TRBJ1-2	CAIQQLTGFVYGYTF	TGTGCCATCCAACAGTTAACAGGGTTTGTTTATGGCTACACCTTC
.	16	TRBV7-8	.	TRBJ1-3	CASSRTVLGTGNTIYF	TGTGCCAGCAGCAGGACAGTCCTGGGGACTGGAAACACCATATATTTT
few	18	TRBV24-1	TRBD1	TRBJ1-2	CATSDRWTGGRYNYGYTF	TGTGCCACCAGTGACCGGTGGACAGGGGGCCGATATAACTATGGCTACACCTTC
.	14	TRBV5-1	.	TRBJ2-1	CASSPSPPYNEQFF	TGCGCCAGCAGCCCTTCTCCTCCCTACAATGAGCAGTTCTTC
few	13	TRBV25-1	.	TRBJ1-2	CASSGVQQYGYTF	TGTGCCAGCAGTGGAGTTCAACAGTACGGCTACACCTTC